This paragraph covers one T cell receptor (beta chain) sequence. Its matching antigen is unknown. The data stem from a study of OX40 agonist ivuxolimab in advanced cancers. Study in general: Participants, 82.7% male, averaged about 56 years of age, ranging from roughly 23 to 90. Prior anti-PD-1, anti-PD-L1 or anti-CTLA-4 therapy was allowed; over 30% had some.

Individuals having autoimmune disease history or systemic immunosuppression were not enrolled. The table came from immunoSEQ multiplex PCR; TCRdb's copy has only in-frame clones and leaves some out. Of tens of thousands of clones in the sample, 85% to 90% are singletons; the top ten hold roughly 0.5%. V lost 5 bases, J lost 7 bases, and 10 bases lay in between. CDR1 SGHNT and CDR2 YENEEA come from the germline V gene. The CDR3 extends over 12 amino acids. Findings and caveats of the study: Normalized T-cell clonal expansion was also low in a subset of nonresponders.

The rearrangement uses TRBV11-3 and TRBJ2-3, with D perhaps matching TRBD2 (5 bases). This clonotype was sampled from an adult with an advanced solid tumor such as melanoma, head and neck, liver or kidney cancer. The sample was CD4+ or CD8+ T cells sorted from blood, taken in a trial of the OX40 agonist ivuxolimab. This CDR3 is CASSPPGNTQYF. CDR3 DNA sequence: TGTGCCAGCAGCCCCCCGGGGAATACGCAGTATTTT.